The T cell receptor beta chain described here comes from a study of blood T cell repertoires in COVID-19. Losses at the gene ends were 1 base for V and 6 bases for J; bases not matched to a gene: 5. This CDR3 has 14 amino acids. In germline, CDR1 is MGHRA, CDR2 YSYEKL. The repertoire was sequenced with immunoSEQ multiplex PCR; TCRdb's copy has only in-frame clones and lacks some. The table includes around 200,000 clones, more than 70% detected once. This clonotype originated in a man between 50 and 59 years old with active or convalescent COVID-19. This chain links TRBV4-1 with TRBJ2-7; 8 nucleotides match TRBD2. The sample was peripheral blood. CDR3 nucleotide sequence: TGCGCCAGCAGCCAAGCGGCGGGAGGTGGCGAGCAGTACTTC. As protein: CASSQAAGGGEQYF.